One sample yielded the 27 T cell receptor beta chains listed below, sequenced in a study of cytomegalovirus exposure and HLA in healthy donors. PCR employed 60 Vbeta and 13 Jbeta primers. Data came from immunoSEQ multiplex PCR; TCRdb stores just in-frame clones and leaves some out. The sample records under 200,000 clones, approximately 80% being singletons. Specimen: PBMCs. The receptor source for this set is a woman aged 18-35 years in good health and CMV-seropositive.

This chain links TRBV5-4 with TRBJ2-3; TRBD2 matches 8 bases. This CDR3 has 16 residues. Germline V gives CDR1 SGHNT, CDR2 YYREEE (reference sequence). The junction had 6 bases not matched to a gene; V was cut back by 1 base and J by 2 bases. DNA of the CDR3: TGTGCCAGCAGCTTGATCGGGCGGGGGGACACAGATACGCAGTATTTT. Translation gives CASSLIGRGDTDTQYF.

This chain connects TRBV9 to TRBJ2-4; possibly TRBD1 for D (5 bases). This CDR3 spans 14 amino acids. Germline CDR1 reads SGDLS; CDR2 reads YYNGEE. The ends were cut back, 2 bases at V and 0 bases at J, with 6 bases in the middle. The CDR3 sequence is CASSVDIAKNIQYF. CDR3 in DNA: TGTGCCAGCAGCGTGGACATAGCCAAAAACATTCAGTACTTC.

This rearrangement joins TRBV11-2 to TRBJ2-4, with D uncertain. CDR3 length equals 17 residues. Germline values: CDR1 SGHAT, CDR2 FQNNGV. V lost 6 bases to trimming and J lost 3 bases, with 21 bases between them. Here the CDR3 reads CASSPIQASVVKNIQYF. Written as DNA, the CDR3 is TGTGCCAGCAGTCCGATCCAGGCCAGTGTAGTCAAAAACATTCAGTACTTC.

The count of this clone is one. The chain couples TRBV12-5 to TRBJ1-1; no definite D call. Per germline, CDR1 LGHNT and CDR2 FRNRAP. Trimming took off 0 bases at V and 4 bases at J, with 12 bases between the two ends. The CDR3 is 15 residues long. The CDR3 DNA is TGTGCTAGTGGTTTGGTCTTCGAAATCGGCACTGAAGCTTTCTTT. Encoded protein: CASGLVFEIGTEAFF.

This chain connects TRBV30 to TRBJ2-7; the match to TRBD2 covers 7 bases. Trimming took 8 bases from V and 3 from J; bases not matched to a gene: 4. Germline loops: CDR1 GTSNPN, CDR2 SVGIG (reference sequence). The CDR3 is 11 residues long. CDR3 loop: CAAGGFYEQYF. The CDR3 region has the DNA TGTGCCGCCGGGGGGTTCTACGAGCAGTACTTC.

CDR3 in amino acids: CASSIGTASNQPQHF. CDR3 in DNA: TGTGCCAGTAGTATAGGGACAGCAAGCAATCAGCCCCAGCATTTT. V gene TRBV19 combines with J gene TRBJ1-5; D perhaps matches TRBD1 (6 bases). Trimming removed 1 base from V and 1 base from J, with 8 bases in between. The CDR3 is 15 residues long. Germline V CDR1 and CDR2: LNHDA, SQIVND (reference sequence).

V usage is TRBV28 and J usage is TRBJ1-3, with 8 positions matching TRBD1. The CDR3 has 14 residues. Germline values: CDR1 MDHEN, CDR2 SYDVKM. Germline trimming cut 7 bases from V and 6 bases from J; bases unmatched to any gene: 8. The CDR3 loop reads CASKVGQGENTIYF. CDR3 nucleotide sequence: TGTGCCAGCAAGGTAGGACAGGGCGAAAACACCATATATTTT.

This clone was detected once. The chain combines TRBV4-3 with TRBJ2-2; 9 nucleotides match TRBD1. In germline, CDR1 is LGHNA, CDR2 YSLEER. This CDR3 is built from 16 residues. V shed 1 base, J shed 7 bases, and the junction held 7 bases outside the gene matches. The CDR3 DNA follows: TGCGCCAGCAGCCAAGTTATAGACAGGGGGTTCGGGGAGCTGTTTTTT. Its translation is CASSQVIDRGFGELFF.

This chain's CDR3 is CASSQEPGGPYEQYF. The CDR3 DNA sequence: TGCGCCAGCAGCCAAGAACCGGGTGGCCCTTACGAGCAGTACTTC. This chain connects TRBV4-1 to TRBJ2-7, with no clear D. Germline V lookup: CDR1 MGHRA, CDR2 YSYEKL. V shed 0 bases and J shed 4 bases, with 13 bases lying between them. The CDR3 covers 15 residues.

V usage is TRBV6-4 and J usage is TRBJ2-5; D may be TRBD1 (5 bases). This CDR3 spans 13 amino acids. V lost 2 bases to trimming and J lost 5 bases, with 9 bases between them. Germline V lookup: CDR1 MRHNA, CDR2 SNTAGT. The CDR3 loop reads CASSDRGWETQYF. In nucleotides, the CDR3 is TGTGCCAGCAGTGACAGGGGCTGGGAGACCCAGTACTTC.

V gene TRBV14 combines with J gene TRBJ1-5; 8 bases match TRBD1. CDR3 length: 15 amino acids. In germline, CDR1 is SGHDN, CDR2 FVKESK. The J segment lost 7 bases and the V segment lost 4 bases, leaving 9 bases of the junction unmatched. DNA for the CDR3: TGTGCCAGCAGCCGGAATGGACAGGGCGGGCAGCCCCAGCATTTT. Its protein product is CASSRNGQGGQPQHF.

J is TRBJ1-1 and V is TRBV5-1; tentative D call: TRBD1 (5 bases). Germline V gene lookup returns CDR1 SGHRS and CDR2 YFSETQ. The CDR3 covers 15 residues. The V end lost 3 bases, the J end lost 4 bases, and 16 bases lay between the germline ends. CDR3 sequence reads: CASSWTHRGVTEAFF. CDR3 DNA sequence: TGCGCCAGCAGCTGGACCCACCGGGGGGTCACTGAAGCTTTCTTT.

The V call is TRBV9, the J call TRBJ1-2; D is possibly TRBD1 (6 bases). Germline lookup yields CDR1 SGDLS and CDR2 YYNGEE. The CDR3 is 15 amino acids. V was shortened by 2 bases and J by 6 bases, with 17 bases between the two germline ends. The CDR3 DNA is TGTGCCAGCAGCGTTGGGTCCGACAGGAGAAATGGCTACACCTTC. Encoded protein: CASSVGSDRRNGYTF. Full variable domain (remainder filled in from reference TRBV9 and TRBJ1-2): DSGVTQTPKHLITATGQRVTLRCSPRSGDLSVYWYQQSLDQGLQFLIQYYNGEERAKGNILERFSAQQFPDLHSELNLSSLELGDSALYFCASSVGSDRRNGYTFGSGTRLTVV.

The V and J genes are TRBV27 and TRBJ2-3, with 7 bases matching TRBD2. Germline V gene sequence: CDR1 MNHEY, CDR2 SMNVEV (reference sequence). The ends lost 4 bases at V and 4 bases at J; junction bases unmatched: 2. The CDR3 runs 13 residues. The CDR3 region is CASSWGGADTQYF. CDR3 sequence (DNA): TGTGCCAGCAGTTGGGGGGGGGCAGATACGCAGTATTTT.

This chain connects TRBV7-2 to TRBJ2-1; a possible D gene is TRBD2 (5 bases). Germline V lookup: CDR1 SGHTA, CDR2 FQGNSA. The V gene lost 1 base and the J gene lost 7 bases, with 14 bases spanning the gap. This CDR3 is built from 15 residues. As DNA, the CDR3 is TGTGCCAGCAGCTTAGAGAGCGGTAGACTGAATGAGCAGTTCTTC. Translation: CASSLESGRLNEQFF.

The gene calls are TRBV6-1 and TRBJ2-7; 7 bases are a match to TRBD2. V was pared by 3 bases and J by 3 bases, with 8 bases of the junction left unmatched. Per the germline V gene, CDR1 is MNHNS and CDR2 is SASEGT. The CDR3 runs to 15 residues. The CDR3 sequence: CASSDGWSGDYEQYF. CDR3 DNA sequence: TGTGCCAGCAGTGACGGTTGGAGCGGGGACTACGAGCAGTACTTC.

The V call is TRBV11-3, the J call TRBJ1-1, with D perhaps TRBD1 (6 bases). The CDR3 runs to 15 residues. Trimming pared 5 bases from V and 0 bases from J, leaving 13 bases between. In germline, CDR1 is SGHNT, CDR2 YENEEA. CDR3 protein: CASSKGRGMNTEAFF. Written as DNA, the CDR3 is TGTGCCAGCAGCAAAGGCAGGGGCATGAACACTGAAGCTTTCTTT.

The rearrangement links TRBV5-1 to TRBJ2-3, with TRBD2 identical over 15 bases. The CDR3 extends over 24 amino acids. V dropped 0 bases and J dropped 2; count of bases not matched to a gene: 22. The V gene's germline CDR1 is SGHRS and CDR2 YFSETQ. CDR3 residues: CASSLGDGLAGGTEKKAPTDTQYF. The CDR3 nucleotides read TGCGCCAGCAGCTTGGGGGATGGACTAGCGGGGGGGACAGAGAAAAAAGCCCCCACAGATACGCAGTATTTT.

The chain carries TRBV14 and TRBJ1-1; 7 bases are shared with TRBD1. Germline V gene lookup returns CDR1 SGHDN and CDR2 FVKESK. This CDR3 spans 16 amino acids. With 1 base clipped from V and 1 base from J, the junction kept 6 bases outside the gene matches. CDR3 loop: CASSQGLGGGNTEAFF. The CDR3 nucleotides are TGTGCCAGCAGCCAAGGGTTAGGGGGCGGGAACACTGAAGCTTTCTTT.

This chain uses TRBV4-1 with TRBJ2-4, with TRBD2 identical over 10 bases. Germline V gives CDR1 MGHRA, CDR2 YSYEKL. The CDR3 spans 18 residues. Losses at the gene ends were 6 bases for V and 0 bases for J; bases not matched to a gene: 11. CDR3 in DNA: TGCGCCAGCAGTCCCGGGACTAGCGTGTTATTAGCCAAAAACATTCAGTACTTC. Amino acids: CASSPGTSVLLAKNIQYF.

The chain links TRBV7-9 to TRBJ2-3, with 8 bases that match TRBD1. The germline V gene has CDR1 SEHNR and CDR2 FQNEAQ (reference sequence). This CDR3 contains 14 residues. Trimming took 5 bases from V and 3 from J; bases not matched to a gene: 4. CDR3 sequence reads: CASSPGQGTDTQYF. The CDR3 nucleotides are TGTGCCAGCAGCCCTGGACAGGGAACAGATACGCAGTATTTT.

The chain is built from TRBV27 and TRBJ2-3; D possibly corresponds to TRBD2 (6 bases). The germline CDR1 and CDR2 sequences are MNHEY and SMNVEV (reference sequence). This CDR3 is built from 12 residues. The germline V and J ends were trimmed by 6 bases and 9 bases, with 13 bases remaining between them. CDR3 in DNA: TGTGCCAGCAGCGCGGGACGGGGCACGCAGTATTTT. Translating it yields CASSAGRGTQYF.

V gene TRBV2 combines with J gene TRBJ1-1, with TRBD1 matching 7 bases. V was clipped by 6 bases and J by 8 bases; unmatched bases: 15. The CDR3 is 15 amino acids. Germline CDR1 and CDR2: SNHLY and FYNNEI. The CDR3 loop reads CASSFIFAATGEAFF. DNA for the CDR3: TGTGCCAGCAGCTTCATTTTTGCGGCGACAGGGGAAGCTTTCTTT.

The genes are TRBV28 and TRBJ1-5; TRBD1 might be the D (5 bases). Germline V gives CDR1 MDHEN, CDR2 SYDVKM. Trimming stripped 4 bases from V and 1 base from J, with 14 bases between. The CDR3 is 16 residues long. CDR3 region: CASSSAGGLSNQPQHF. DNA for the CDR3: TGTGCCAGCAGTTCTGCGGGGGGTCTGAGCAATCAGCCCCAGCATTTT.

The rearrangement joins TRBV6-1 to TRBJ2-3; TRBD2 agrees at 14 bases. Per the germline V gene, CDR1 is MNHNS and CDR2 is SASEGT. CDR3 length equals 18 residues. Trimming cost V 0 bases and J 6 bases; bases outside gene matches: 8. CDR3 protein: CASSEAGTSGGPRDTQYF. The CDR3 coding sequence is TGTGCCAGCAGTGAAGCTGGGACTAGCGGGGGCCCGCGGGATACGCAGTATTTT.

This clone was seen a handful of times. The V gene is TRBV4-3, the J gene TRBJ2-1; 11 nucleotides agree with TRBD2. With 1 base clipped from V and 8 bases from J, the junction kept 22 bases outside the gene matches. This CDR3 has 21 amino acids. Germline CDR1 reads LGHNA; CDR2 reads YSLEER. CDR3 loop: CASSQVYISGGAEVSLYEQFF. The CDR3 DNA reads TGCGCCAGCAGCCAAGTTTATATTAGCGGGGGGGCCGAGGTGTCCCTCTATGAGCAGTTCTTC.

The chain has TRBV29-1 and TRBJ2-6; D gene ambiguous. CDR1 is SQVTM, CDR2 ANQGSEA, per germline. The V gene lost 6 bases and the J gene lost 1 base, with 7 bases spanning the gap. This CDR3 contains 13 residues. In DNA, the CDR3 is TGCAGCGTACAAAGATCTGGGGCCAACGTCCTGACTTTC. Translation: CSVQRSGANVLTF.